Here is one TCR beta chain with its context. As yet, its antigen is unknown. The data derive from a study of blood T cells in healthy people across ages. Findings of the study overall: Long-lived donors exceeded aged donors in naive CD4+ cells and diversity.

With 1 base removed from V and 1 base from J, the gap between germline ends came to 11 bases. Germline V lookup: CDR1 LGHDT, CDR2 YNNKEL (reference sequence). CDR3 length: 15 amino acids. Roughly 9.2 milliliters was the volume of peripheral blood drawn from each donor. The amount of total RNA extracted per sample was at least 6 micrograms. Next came a second PCR, run for roughly 6 to 11 cycles, which used a sample-barcoded 5' primer along with a J-beta primer mix. Using its own MiXCR run on the 5' RACE reads, TCRdb lists one record per CDR3 protein. The sample consists of around 820,000 distinct CDR3 sequences, just under 25% of them appearing once. The sample was also reused in another study, on T cells of mothers and their children.

The sequence derives from a boy younger than 18 in good health. The sample was blood. The chain joins TRBV3-1 to TRBJ2-7; D unresolved. The CDR3 sequence is CASSQGPQSSYEQYF. For the CDR3, the DNA is TGTGCCAGCAGCCAAGGCCCCCAGTCGTCCTACGAGCAGTACTTC.